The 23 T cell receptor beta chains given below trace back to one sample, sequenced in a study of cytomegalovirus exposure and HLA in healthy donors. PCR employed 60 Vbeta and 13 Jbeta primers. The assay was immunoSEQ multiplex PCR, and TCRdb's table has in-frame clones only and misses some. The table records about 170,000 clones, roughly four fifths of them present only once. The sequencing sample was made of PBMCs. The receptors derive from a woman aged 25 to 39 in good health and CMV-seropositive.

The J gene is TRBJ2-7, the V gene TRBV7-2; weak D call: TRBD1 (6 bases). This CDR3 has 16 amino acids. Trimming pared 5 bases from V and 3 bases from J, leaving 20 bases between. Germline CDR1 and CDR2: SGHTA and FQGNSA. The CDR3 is CASSGRGGAGGYEQYF. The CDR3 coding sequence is TGTGCCAGCAGCGGGCGTGGGGGCGCTGGGGGCTACGAGCAGTACTTC. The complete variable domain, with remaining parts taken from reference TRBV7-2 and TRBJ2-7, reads GAGVSQSPSNKVTEKGKDVELRCDPISGHTALYWYRQSLGQGLEFLIYFQGNSAPDKSGLPSDRFSAERTGGSVSTLTIQRTQQEDSAVYLCASSGRGGAGGYEQYFGPGTRLTVT.

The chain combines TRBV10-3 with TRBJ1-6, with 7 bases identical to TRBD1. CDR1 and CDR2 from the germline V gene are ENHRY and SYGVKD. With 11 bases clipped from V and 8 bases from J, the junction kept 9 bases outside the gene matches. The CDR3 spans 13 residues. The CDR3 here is CASRQGDDSPLHF. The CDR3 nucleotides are TGTGCCTCAAGACAGGGAGACGATTCACCCCTCCACTTT.

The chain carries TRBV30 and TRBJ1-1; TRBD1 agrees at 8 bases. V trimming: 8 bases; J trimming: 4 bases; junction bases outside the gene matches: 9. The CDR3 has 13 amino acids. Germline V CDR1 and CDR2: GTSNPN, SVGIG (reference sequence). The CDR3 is CAGFRGRVTEAFF. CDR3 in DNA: TGTGCCGGTTTCAGGGGGCGAGTCACTGAAGCTTTCTTT.

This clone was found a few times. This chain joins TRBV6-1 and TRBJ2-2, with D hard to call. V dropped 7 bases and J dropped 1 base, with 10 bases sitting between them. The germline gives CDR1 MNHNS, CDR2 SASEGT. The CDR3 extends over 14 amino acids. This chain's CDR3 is CASTVAKNTGELFF. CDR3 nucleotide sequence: TGTGCCAGCACTGTAGCCAAGAACACCGGGGAGCTGTTTTTT.

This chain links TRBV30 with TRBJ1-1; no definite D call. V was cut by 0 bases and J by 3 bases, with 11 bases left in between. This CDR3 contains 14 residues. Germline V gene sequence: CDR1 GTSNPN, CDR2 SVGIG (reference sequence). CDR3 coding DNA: TGTGCCTGGAGTGTAAAAGAGGGCGACACTGAAGCTTTCTTT. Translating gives CAWSVKEGDTEAFF.

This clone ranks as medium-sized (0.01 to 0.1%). CDR3 amino acids: CASSLSGGPRTQYF. CDR3 DNA: TGCGCCAGCAGCCTTAGCGGGGGGCCACGTACGCAGTATTTT. The chain employs TRBV4-3 and TRBJ2-3, with 10 nucleotides matching TRBD2. The trim removed 4 bases at V and 8 bases at J, leaving 6 bases unmatched. The CDR3 sequence is 14 residues long. CDR1 and CDR2 from the germline V gene are LGHNA and YSLEER.

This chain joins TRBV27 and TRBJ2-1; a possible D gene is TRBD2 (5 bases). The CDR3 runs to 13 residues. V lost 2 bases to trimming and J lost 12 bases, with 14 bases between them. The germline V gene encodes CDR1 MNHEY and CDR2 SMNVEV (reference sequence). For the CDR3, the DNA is TGTGCCAGCAGTTTAGGAGGCCGTGGTGCGCAGTTCTTC. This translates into CASSLGGRGAQFF.

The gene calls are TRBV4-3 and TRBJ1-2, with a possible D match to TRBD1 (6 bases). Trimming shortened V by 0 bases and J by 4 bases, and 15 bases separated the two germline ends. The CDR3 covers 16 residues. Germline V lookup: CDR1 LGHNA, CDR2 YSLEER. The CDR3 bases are TGCGCCAGCAGCCAAGATCGGGGGGCGTTTGTCTATGGCTACACCTTC. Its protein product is CASSQDRGAFVYGYTF.

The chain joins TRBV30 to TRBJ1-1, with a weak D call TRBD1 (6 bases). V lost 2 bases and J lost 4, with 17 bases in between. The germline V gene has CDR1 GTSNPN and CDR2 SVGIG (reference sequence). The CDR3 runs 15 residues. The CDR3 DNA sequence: TGTGCCTGGAGTTTGAAAGTGGGGGCGCTCACTGAAGCTTTCTTT. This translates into CAWSLKVGALTEAFF.

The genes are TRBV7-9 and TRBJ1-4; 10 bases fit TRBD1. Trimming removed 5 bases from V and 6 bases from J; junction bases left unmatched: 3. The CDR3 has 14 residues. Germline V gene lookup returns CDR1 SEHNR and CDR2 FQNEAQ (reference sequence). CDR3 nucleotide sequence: TGTGCCAGCAGCGCCGGACAGGGGGATGAAAAACTGTTTTTT. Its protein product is CASSAGQGDEKLFF.

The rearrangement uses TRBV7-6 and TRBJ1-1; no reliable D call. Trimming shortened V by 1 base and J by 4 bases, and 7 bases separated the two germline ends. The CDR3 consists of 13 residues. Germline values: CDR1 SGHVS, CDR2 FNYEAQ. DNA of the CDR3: TGTGCCAGCAGCTTAGTAGAGGGCACTGAAGCTTTCTTT. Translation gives CASSLVEGTEAFF.

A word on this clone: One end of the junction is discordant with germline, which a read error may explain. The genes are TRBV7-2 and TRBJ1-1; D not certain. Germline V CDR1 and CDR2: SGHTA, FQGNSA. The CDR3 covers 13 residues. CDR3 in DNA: TGTGCCAGCAGCTTAGACCCACAGCTGATGTGGTATTTT. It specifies CASSLDPQLMWYF. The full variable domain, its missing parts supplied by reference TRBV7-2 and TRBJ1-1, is GAGVSQSPSNKVTEKGKDVELRCDPISGHTALYWYRQSLGQGLEFLIYFQGNSAPDKSGLPSDRFSAERTGGSVSTLTIQRTQQEDSAVYLCASSLDPQLMWYFGQGTRLTVV.

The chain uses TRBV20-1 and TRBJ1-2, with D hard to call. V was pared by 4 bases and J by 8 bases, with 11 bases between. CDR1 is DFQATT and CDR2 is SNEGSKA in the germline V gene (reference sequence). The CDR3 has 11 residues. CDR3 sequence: CSATPTVGYTF. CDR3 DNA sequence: TGCAGTGCTACCCCAACAGTCGGCTACACCTTC.

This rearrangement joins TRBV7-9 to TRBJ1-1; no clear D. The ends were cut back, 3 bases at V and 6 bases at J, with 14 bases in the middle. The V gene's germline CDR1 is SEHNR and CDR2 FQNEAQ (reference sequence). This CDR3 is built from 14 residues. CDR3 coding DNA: TGTGCCAGCAGCTTCGGTGGAGGGAATCCTGAAGCTTTCTTT. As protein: CASSFGGGNPEAFF.

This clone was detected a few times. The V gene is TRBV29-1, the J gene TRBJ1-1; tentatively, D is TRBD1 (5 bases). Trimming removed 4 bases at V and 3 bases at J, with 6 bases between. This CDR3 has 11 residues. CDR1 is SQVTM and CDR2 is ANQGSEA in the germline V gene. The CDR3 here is CSVVRDTEAFF. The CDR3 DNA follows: TGCAGCGTTGTCAGGGACACTGAAGCTTTCTTT. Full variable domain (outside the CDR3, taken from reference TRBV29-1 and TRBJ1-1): SAVISQKPSRDICQRGTSLTIQCQVDSQVTMMFWYRQQPGQSLTLIATANQGSEATYESGFVIDKFPISRPNLTFSTLTVSNMSPEDSSIYLCSVVRDTEAFFGQGTRLTVV.

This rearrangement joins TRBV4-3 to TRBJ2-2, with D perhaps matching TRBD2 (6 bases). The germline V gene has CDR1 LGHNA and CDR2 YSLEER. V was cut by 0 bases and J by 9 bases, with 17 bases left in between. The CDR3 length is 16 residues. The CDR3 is CASSQDLAARARELFF. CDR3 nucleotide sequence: TGCGCCAGCAGCCAAGATTTAGCGGCCAGGGCCCGGGAGCTGTTTTTT.

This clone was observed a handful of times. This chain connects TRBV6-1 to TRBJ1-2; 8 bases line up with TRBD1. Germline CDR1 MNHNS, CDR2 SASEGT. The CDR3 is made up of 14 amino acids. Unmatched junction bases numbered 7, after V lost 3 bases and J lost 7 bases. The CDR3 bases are TGTGCCAGCAGTGACGGCAGGGGGCGAGGTGGCTACACCTTC. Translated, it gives CASSDGRGRGGYTF.

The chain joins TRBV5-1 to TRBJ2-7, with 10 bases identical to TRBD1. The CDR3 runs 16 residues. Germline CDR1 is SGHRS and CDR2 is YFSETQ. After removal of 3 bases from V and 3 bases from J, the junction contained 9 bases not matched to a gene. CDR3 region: CASSWRGQGNFYEQYF. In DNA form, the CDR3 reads TGCGCCAGCAGCTGGCGGGGACAGGGGAACTTCTACGAGCAGTACTTC. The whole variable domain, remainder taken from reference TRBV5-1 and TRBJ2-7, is KAGVTQTPRYLIKTRGQQVTLSCSPISGHRSVSWYQQTPGQGLQFLFEYFSETQRNKGNFPGRFSGRQFSNSRSEMNVSTLELGDSALYLCASSWRGQGNFYEQYFGPGTRLTVT.

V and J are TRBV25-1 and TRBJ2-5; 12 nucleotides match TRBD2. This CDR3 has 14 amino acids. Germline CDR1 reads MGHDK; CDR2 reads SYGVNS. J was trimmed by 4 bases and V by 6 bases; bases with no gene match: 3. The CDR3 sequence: CASRSSGRGETQYF. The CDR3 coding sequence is TGTGCCAGCAGATCTAGCGGGAGGGGAGAGACCCAGTACTTC.

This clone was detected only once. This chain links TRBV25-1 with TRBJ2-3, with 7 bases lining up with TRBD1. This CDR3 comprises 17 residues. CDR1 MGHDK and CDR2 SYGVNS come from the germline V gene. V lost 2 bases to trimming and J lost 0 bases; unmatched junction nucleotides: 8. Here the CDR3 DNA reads TGTGCCAGCAGTGAAAGGGGACAGCATCCTAGCACAGATACGCAGTATTTT. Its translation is CASSERGQHPSTDTQYF. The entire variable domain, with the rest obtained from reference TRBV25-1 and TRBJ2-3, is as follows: EADIYQTPRYLVIGTGKKITLECSQTMGHDKMYWYQQDPGMELHLIHYSYGVNSTEKGDLSSESTVSRIRTEHFPLTLESARPSHTSQYLCASSERGQHPSTDTQYFGPGTRLTVL.

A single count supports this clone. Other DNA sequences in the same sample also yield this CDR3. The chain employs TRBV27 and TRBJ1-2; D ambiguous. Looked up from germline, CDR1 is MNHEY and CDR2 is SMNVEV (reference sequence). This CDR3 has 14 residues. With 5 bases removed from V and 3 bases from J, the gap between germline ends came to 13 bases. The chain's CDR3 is CASSASRYDYGYTF. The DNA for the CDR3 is TGTGCCAGCAGTGCGTCGAGGTATGACTATGGCTACACCTTC.

DNA for the CDR3: TGTGCCAGCACCACACTCCGGGGATCCGGAGATACGCAGTATTTT. This sequence encodes CASTTLRGSGDTQYF. The V call is TRBV5-6, the J call TRBJ2-3, with a tentative D call TRBD2 (5 bases). This CDR3 is built from 15 residues. The ends were cut back, 6 bases at V and 5 bases at J, with 19 bases in the middle. Germline CDR1 SGHDT, CDR2 YYEEEE.

The DNA of the CDR3 is TGTGCCAGCAGGGGCATTACTGATACCTTC. As protein: CASRGITDTF. This chain uses TRBV2 with TRBJ1-2, with D hard to call. V gave up 6 bases and J gave up 14 bases, with 13 bases separating them. The CDR3 has 10 residues. Germline CDR1 is SNHLY and CDR2 is FYNNEI. The full variable domain, with the rest looked up from reference TRBV2 and TRBJ1-2, is EPEVTQTPSHQVTQMGQEVILRCVPISNHLYFYWYRQILGQKVEFLVSFYNNEISEKSEIFDDQFSVERPDGSNFTLKIRSTKLEDSAMYFCASRGITDTFGSGTRLTVV.